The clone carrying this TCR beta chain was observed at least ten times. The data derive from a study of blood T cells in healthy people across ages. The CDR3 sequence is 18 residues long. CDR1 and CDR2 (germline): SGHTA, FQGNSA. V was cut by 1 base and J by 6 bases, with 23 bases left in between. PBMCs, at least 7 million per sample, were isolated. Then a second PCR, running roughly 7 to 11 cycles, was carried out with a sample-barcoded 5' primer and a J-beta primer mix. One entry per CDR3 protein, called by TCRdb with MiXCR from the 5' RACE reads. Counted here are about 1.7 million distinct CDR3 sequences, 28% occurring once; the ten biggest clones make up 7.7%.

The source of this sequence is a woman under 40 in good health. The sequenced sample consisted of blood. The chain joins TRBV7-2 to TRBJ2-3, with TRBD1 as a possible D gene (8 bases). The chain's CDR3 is CASSLGGRYRGDRDTQYF. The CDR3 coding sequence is TGTGCCAGCAGCTTAGGCGGGAGATACAGGGGGGATCGGGATACGCAGTATTTT.